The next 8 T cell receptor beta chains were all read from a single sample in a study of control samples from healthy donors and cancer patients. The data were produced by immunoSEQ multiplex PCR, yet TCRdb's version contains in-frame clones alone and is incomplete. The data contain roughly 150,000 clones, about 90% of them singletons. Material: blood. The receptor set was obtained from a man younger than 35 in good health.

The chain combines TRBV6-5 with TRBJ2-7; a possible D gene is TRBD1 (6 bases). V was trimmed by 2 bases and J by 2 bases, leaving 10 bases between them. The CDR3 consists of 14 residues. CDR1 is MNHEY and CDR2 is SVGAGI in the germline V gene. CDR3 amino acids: CASSYVGAAYEQYF. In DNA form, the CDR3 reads TGTGCCAGCAGTTACGTGGGGGCGGCCTACGAGCAGTACTTC.

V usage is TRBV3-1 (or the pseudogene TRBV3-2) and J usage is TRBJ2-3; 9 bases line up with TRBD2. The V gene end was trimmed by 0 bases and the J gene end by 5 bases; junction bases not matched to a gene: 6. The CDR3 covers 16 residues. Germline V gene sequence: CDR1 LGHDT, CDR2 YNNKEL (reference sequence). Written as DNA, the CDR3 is TGTGCCAGCAGCCAAGAAGGCGGGGGGGCGGGAGATACGCAGTATTTT. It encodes CASSQEGGGAGDTQYF.

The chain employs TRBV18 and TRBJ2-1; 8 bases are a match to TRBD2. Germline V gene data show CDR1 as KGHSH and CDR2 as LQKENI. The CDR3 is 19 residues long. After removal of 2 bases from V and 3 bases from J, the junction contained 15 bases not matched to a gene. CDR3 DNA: TGTGCCAGCTCACCATTACAAGGGTTCGGGGGGGGTATCTACAATGAGCAGTTCTTC. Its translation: CASSPLQGFGGGIYNEQFF.

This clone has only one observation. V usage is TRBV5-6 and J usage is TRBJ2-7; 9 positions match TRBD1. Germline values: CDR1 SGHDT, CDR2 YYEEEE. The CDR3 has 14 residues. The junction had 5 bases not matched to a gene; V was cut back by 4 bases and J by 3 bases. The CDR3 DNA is TGTGCCAGCAGCACCGGGACAGGGTTCTACGAGCAGTACTTC. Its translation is CASSTGTGFYEQYF.

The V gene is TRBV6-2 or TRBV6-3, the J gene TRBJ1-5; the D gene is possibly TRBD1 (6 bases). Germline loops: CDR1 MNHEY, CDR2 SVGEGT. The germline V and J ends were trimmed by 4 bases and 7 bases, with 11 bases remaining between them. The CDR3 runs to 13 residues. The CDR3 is CASSFRRGQPQHF. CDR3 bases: TGTGCCAGCAGTTTCCGGAGGGGGCAGCCCCAGCATTTT.

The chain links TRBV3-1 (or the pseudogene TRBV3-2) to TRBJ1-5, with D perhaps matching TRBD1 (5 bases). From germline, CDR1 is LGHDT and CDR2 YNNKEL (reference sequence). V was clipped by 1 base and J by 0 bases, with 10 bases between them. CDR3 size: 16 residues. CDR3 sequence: CASSQATDHSNQPQHF. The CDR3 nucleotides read TGTGCCAGCAGCCAAGCGACAGATCATAGCAATCAGCCCCAGCATTTT.

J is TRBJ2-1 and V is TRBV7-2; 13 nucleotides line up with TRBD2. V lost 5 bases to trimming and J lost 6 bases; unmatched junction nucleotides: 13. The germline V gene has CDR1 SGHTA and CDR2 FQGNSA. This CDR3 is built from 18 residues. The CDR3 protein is CASSPHGKGTSGVNEQFF. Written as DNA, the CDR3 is TGTGCCAGCAGCCCCCACGGTAAAGGGACTAGCGGGGTCAATGAGCAGTTCTTC. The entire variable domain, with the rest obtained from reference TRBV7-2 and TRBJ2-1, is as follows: GAGVSQSPSNKVTEKGKDVELRCDPISGHTALYWYRQSLGQGLEFLIYFQGNSAPDKSGLPSDRFSAERTGGSVSTLTIQRTQQEDSAVYLCASSPHGKGTSGVNEQFFGPGTRLTVL.

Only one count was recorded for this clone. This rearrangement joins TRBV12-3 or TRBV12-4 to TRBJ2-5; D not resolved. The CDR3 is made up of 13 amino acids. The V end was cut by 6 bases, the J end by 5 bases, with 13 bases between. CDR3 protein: CASSPRRWETQYF. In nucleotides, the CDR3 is TGTGCCAGCAGCCCAAGAAGGTGGGAGACCCAGTACTTC.